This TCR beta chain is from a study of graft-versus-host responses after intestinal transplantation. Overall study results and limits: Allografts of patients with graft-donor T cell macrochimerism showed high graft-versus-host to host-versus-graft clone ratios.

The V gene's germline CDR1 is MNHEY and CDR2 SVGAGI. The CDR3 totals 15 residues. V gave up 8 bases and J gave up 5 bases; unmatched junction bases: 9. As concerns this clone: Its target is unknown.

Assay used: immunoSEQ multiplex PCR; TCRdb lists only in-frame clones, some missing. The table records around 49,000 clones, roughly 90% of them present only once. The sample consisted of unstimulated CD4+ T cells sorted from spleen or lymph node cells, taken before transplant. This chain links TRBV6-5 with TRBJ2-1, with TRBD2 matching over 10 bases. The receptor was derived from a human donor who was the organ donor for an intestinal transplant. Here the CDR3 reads CASGPSGRHNNEQFF. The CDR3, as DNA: TGTGCCAGCGGGCCTAGCGGGAGACACAACAATGAGCAGTTCTTC.